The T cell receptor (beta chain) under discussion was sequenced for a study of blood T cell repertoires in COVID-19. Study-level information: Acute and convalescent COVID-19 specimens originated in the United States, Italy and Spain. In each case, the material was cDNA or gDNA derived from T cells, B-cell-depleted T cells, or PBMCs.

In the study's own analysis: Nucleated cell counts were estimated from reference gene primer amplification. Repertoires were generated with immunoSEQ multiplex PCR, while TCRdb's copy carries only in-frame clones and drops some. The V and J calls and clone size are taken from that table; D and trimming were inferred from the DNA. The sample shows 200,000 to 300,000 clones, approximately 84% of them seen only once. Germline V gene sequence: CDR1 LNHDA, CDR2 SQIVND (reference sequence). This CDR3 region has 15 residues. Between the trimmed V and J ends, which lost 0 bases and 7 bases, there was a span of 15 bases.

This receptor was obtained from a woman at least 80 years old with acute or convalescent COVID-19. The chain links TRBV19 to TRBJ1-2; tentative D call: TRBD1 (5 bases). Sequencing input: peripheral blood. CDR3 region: CASSIDRPGVVGYTF. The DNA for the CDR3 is TGTGCCAGTAGTATAGATCGCCCGGGGGTGGTTGGCTACACCTTC.